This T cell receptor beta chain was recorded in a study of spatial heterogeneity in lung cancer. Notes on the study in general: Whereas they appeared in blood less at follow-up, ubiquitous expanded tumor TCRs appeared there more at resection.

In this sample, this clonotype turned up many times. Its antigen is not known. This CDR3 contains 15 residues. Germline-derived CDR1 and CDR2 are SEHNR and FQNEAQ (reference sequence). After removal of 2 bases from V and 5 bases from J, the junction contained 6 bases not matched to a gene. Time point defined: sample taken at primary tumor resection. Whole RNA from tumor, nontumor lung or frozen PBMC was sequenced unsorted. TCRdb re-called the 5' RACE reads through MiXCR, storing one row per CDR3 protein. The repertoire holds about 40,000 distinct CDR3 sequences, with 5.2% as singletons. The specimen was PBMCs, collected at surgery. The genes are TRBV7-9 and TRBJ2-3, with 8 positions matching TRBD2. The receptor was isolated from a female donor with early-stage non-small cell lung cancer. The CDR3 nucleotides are TGTGCCAGCAGCTTACTCGGGGGGGCAGGAGATACGCAGTATTTT. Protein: CASSLLGGAGDTQYF. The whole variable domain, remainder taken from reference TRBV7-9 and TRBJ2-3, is DTGVSQNPRHKITKRGQNVTFRCDPISEHNRLYWYRQTLGQGPEFLTYFQNEAQLEKSRLLSDRFSAERPKGSFSTLEIQRTEQGDSAMYLCASSLLGGAGDTQYFGPGTRLTVL.